The clone carrying this TCR beta chain was observed a few times. The antigen is unknown. The record originates from a study of response to subunit inactivated influenza vaccine. MiXCR, applied by TCRdb to the RT-PCR reads, yields one record per CDR3 protein. The table includes roughly 620,000 distinct CDR3 sequences, about 10% detected once. V gave up 0 bases and J gave up 2 bases, with 6 bases separating them. Per the germline V gene, CDR1 is DFQATT and CDR2 is SNEGSKA (reference sequence). CDR3 length: 13 residues. Findings and limits, study-wide: T cells newly recruited by each seasonal influenza vaccination are few, the authors suggested.

This same sample was also part of a study on T cells expressing NK-cell markers. From that second work: 5'RACE template switching with UMIs produced the TCR beta cDNA. TCR beta repertoires came from sorted CD3+CD56+NKG2C+, CD3+CD56+NKG2C- and CD3+CD56-NKG2C+ T cells. The study found dominant NKG2C+ clonotypes at roughly 1.0-8% of CD8+ T cells in about six donors. These same clonotypes (in four donors) also led the CD3+CD56-NKG2C+ fraction.

The sample consisted of PBMCs from blood, taken on the day of vaccination. The sequence was obtained from a man in his fifties who received an inactivated influenza vaccine. This sequence joins TRBV20-1 and TRBJ2-3; D is unresolved. CDR3 sequence: CSAREGITDTQYF. CDR3 DNA sequence: TGCAGTGCTAGAGAAGGAATCACAGATACGCAGTATTTT.